The 30 T cell receptor beta chains listed next were all sequenced from one sample in a study of blood T cell repertoires in COVID-19. Here immunoSEQ multiplex PCR was the method, and the copy in TCRdb shows in-frame clones only, minus some. The sample lists about 530,000 clones, roughly nine tenths occurring once. Sample: peripheral blood. These receptors were obtained from a woman aged 50 to 60 with COVID-19, enrolled during active disease.

This clone has a single count. V gene TRBV29-1 combines with J gene TRBJ1-1, with TRBD1 identical over 8 bases. V was pared by 3 bases and J by 1 base, with 7 bases of the junction left unmatched. The CDR3 has 15 residues. The germline V gene has CDR1 SQVTM and CDR2 ANQGSEA. CDR3 sequence reads: CSVDETGVSNTEAFF. The CDR3 nucleotides are TGCAGCGTTGACGAGACAGGGGTCTCGAACACTGAAGCTTTCTTT.

V gene TRBV27 combines with J gene TRBJ2-7, with a weak D call TRBD1 (6 bases). The V and J ends lost 8 bases and 3 bases respectively, with 14 bases between them. This CDR3 spans 13 amino acids. The germline V gene has CDR1 MNHEY and CDR2 SMNVEV (reference sequence). CDR3 in DNA: TGTGCCAGCCTTCCTGGACAGCGCTACGAGCAGTACTTC. It translates to CASLPGQRYEQYF.

This clone was recorded once. The chain couples TRBV2 to TRBJ2-3, with D unresolved. Trimming shortened V by 8 bases and J by 5 bases, and 8 bases separated the two germline ends. Germline CDR1 reads SNHLY; CDR2 reads FYNNEI. The CDR3 length is 11 residues. This CDR3 is CASSEIDTQYF. For the CDR3, the DNA is TGTGCCAGCTCGGAGATAGATACGCAGTATTTT. Full variable domain (remainder filled in from reference TRBV2 and TRBJ2-3): EPEVTQTPSHQVTQMGQEVILRCVPISNHLYFYWYRQILGQKVEFLVSFYNNEISEKSEIFDDQFSVERPDGSNFTLKIRSTKLEDSAMYFCASSEIDTQYFGPGTRLTVL.

The chain joins TRBV6-5 to TRBJ2-7, with TRBD2 matching 12 bases. V lost 6 bases to trimming and J lost 5 bases; unmatched junction nucleotides: 5. The germline CDR1 and CDR2 sequences are MNHEY and SVGAGI. The CDR3 is 14 amino acids. CDR3 DNA sequence: TGTGCCAGCAGCGTACTAGCGGGGGGCCACGAGCAGTACTTC. Translation: CASSVLAGGHEQYF.

V and J are TRBV6-6 and TRBJ2-4, with TRBD1 matching 7 bases. The junction had 8 bases not matched to a gene; V was cut back by 5 bases and J by 4 bases. The germline V gene encodes CDR1 MNHNY and CDR2 SVGAGI (reference sequence). The CDR3 totals 15 residues. The CDR3 is CASSPGQRKKNIQYF. DNA of the CDR3: TGTGCCAGCAGTCCGGGACAGAGGAAGAAAAACATTCAGTACTTC.

The V and J genes are TRBV30 and TRBJ1-5, with a possible D match to TRBD1 (6 bases). V was pared by 5 bases and J by 6 bases, with 17 bases between. The CDR3 contains 14 residues. Germline loops: CDR1 GTSNPN, CDR2 SVGIG (reference sequence). The CDR3: CAWGGANGGQPQHF. CDR3 nucleotide sequence: TGTGCCTGGGGGGGGGCGAATGGCGGTCAGCCCCAGCATTTT. Drawing the rest from reference TRBV30 and TRBJ1-5, the complete variable domain is SQTIHQWPATLVQPVGSPLSLECTVEGTSNPNLYWYRQAAGRGLQLLFYSVGIGQISSEVPQNLSASRPQDRQFILSSKKLLLSDSGFYLCAWGGANGGQPQHFGDGTRLSIL.

There are a few counts of this clone. The chain joins TRBV7-9 to TRBJ2-2, with D unresolved. The germline CDR1 and CDR2 sequences are SEHNR and FQNEAQ (reference sequence). The ends were cut back, 6 bases at V and 0 bases at J, with 23 bases in the middle. CDR3 length equals 19 residues. DNA of the CDR3: TGTGCCAGCAGACCTAGTTCCTCGTCCAGCACTCCGAACACCGGGGAGCTGTTTTTT. The encoded protein is CASRPSSSSSTPNTGELFF.

This rearrangement joins TRBV30 to TRBJ1-2; the D is unclear. Trimming shortened V by 8 bases and J by 8 bases, and 15 bases separated the two germline ends. The CDR3 is 11 residues long. CDR1 is GTSNPN, CDR2 SVGIG, per germline (reference sequence). CDR3 DNA: TGTGCCCGCAATAGACGGGGAGGCTACACCTTC. Residues: CARNRRGGYTF. Together with reference TRBV30 and TRBJ1-2, the CDR3 gives the full variable domain: SQTIHQWPATLVQPVGSPLSLECTVEGTSNPNLYWYRQAAGRGLQLLFYSVGIGQISSEVPQNLSASRPQDRQFILSSKKLLLSDSGFYLCARNRRGGYTFGSGTRLTVV.

The chain combines TRBV10-2 with TRBJ2-3; D is possibly TRBD2 (6 bases). CDR3 length equals 17 residues. The germline V gene encodes CDR1 WSHSY and CDR2 SAAADI. Trimming removed 4 bases at V and 4 bases at J, with 21 bases between. The CDR3 protein is CASSGGHLVGGADTQYF. The CDR3 DNA sequence: TGCGCCAGCAGTGGCGGACACCTGGTGGGGGGTGCAGATACGCAGTATTTT.

The chain has TRBV25-1 and TRBJ1-4, with 7 bases identical to TRBD1. Germline V gene sequence: CDR1 MGHDK, CDR2 SYGVNS. This CDR3 spans 15 amino acids. V was clipped by 3 bases and J by 4 bases; unmatched bases: 5. The CDR3 protein is CASSDGTEYNEKLFF. The DNA for the CDR3 is TGTGCCAGCAGTGACGGGACAGAGTATAATGAAAAACTGTTTTTT.

This chain joins TRBV7-9 and TRBJ1-2; no firm D call. V was pared by 1 base and J by 4 bases, with 7 bases between. Germline CDR1 and CDR2: SEHNR and FQNEAQ (reference sequence). This CDR3 comprises 13 residues. Here the CDR3 reads CASSLDTTYGYTF. As DNA, the CDR3 is TGTGCCAGCAGCTTAGACACCACCTATGGCTACACCTTC.

The chain recombines TRBV7-9 with TRBJ1-1; no firm D call. The CDR3 runs to 14 residues. The germline V and J ends were trimmed by 6 bases and 1 base, with 12 bases remaining between them. Germline V gene lookup returns CDR1 SEHNR and CDR2 FQNEAQ (reference sequence). Here the CDR3 DNA reads TGTGCCAGCAGTTCTCCGGGAAAGAACACTGAAGCTTTCTTT. Translated: CASSSPGKNTEAFF.

CDR3 sequence (DNA): TGCGCCAGCAGCTTGGACTTTGCAGATACGCAGTATTTT. Encoded protein: CASSLDFADTQYF. The genes are TRBV5-1 and TRBJ2-3; D remains ambiguous. V lost 0 bases to trimming and J lost 4 bases, with 6 bases between them. The CDR3 extends over 13 amino acids. CDR1 is SGHRS and CDR2 is YFSETQ in the germline V gene.

The CDR3, as DNA: TGCAGCGCCGAGGGGGTGCGGGGGGGCATGACAGATACGCAGTATTTT. Its protein is CSAEGVRGGMTDTQYF. This chain joins TRBV29-1 and TRBJ2-3; 9 bases are a match to TRBD2. V lost 7 bases and J lost 3; bases outside the gene matches: 14. This CDR3 is 16 amino acids long. The germline V gene has CDR1 SQVTM and CDR2 ANQGSEA.

The J gene is TRBJ2-1, the V gene TRBV3-1 (or the pseudogene TRBV3-2); no reliable D call. This CDR3 spans 15 amino acids. V was shortened by 0 bases and J by 4 bases, with 10 bases between the two germline ends. Germline V gene lookup returns CDR1 LGHDT and CDR2 YNNKEL (reference sequence). The CDR3 sequence is CASSQDRDSYNEQFF. CDR3 sequence (DNA): TGTGCCAGCAGCCAAGATAGAGACTCATACAATGAGCAGTTCTTC.

The rearrangement joins TRBV3-1 (or the pseudogene TRBV3-2) to TRBJ2-7, with 8 bases aligning to TRBD1. This CDR3 comprises 15 residues. V was pared by 4 bases and J by 3 bases, with 8 bases of the junction left unmatched. Germline CDR1 and CDR2: LGHDT and YNNKEL (reference sequence). CDR3 sequence: CASSRSGTGFYEQYF. Written as DNA, the CDR3 is TGTGCCAGCAGCCGCTCCGGGACAGGATTCTACGAGCAGTACTTC.

The V and J genes are TRBV18 and TRBJ2-7; 10 nucleotides line up with TRBD1. The CDR3 loop spans 15 amino acids. Trimming at V came to 3 bases and at J to 5 bases, leaving 7 bases not matched to a gene. Germline CDR1 is KGHSH and CDR2 is LQKENI. This CDR3 is CASSPGQGVINEQYF. In DNA form, the CDR3 reads TGTGCCAGCTCACCCGGACAGGGGGTTATTAACGAGCAGTACTTC.

A few counts support this clone. V usage is TRBV27 and J usage is TRBJ1-6; D not certain. Deletions cut 6 bases from V and 3 bases from J, with 18 bases between. This CDR3 is 17 amino acids long. CDR1 is MNHEY, CDR2 SMNVEV, per germline (reference sequence). CDR3 loop: CASSRTPGLSYNSPLHF. In DNA, the CDR3 is TGTGCCAGCAGCCGAACTCCGGGTCTTAGCTATAATTCACCCCTCCACTTT.

The J gene is TRBJ2-2, the V gene TRBV18; D may be TRBD1 (5 bases). Per the germline V gene, CDR1 is KGHSH and CDR2 is LQKENI. This CDR3 contains 15 residues. Trimming left V 0 bases short and J 3 bases short, with 8 bases between. In DNA, the CDR3 is TGTGCCAGCTCACCACCGGTGACAGACACCGGGGAGCTGTTTTTT. It encodes CASSPPVTDTGELFF.

This chain connects TRBV6-5 to TRBJ2-7; possibly TRBD1 for D (6 bases). The germline V gene has CDR1 MNHEY and CDR2 SVGAGI. V was trimmed by 6 bases and J by 4 bases, leaving 10 bases between them. CDR3 length equals 12 residues. The CDR3 region is CASRDSLYEQYF. The CDR3 DNA sequence: TGTGCCAGCAGGGACAGCCTATACGAGCAGTACTTC.

This CDR3 reads CASSFGGGALHF. In DNA form, the CDR3 reads TGTGCCAGCAGTTTTGGGGGAGGGGCCCTCCACTTT. The chain recombines TRBV12-3 or TRBV12-4 with TRBJ1-6; maybe TRBD1 (5 bases). Trimming took 3 bases from V and 14 from J, leaving 11 bases between them. This CDR3 contains 12 residues.

DNA for the CDR3: TGTGCCAGCAGCTTGATACAGCAGGGAGAAAAACTGTTTTTT. Translating it yields CASSLIQQGEKLFF. The chain employs TRBV5-4 and TRBJ1-4, with a tentative D call TRBD1 (5 bases). The V end was cut by 1 base, the J end by 8 bases, with 12 bases between. This CDR3 is built from 14 residues. CDR1 is SGHNT and CDR2 is YYREEE in the germline V gene (reference sequence).

The chain recombines TRBV19 with TRBJ1-5, with no clear D. Germline-derived CDR1 and CDR2 are LNHDA and SQIVND (reference sequence). The CDR3 length is 17 residues. Trimming cost V 2 bases and J 5 bases, with 19 bases left between them. The CDR3 spells CASSINVAGPPYQPQHF. As DNA, the CDR3 is TGTGCCAGTAGTATAAATGTTGCAGGCCCTCCGTATCAGCCCCAGCATTTT.

This chain connects TRBV10-2 to TRBJ1-1; no clear D gene. Germline assignment: CDR1 WSHSY and CDR2 SAAADI. CDR3 length: 11 amino acids. The V and J ends lost 8 bases and 8 bases respectively, with 12 bases between them. CDR3 loop: CASSGGGEAFF. As DNA, the CDR3 is TGCGCCAGCTCCGGCGGAGGGGAAGCTTTCTTT.

This clone was seen a single time. The genes are TRBV6-5 and TRBJ2-7; TRBD2 might be the D (5 bases). The CDR3 is 14 amino acids. V shed 4 bases and J shed 0 bases, with 10 bases lying between them. Germline CDR1 and CDR2: MNHEY and SVGAGI. DNA for the CDR3: TGTGCCAGCAGTTGGACTGTCTACTCCTACGAGCAGTACTTC. Its translation is CASSWTVYSYEQYF.

The rearrangement joins TRBV18 to TRBJ1-1; D gene ambiguous. The CDR3 consists of 14 residues. Deletions cut 4 bases from V and 6 bases from J, with 15 bases between. CDR1 and CDR2 (germline): KGHSH, LQKENI. The CDR3 region is CASSRREVGAEAFF. In DNA, the CDR3 is TGTGCCAGCTCACGGAGGGAGGTTGGGGCTGAAGCTTTCTTT.

J is TRBJ1-3 and V is TRBV11-2; D ambiguous. Trimming removed 5 bases from V and 4 bases from J, with 12 bases in between. Germline CDR1 is SGHAT and CDR2 is FQNNGV. The CDR3 covers 14 residues. The CDR3 spells CASSPPGWGNTIYF. CDR3 bases: TGTGCCAGCAGCCCCCCCGGGTGGGGAAACACCATATATTTT.

The rearrangement links TRBV11-3 to TRBJ2-1; 12 bases are a match to TRBD1. V shed 6 bases and J 5 bases; nucleotides not matched to a gene: 5. This CDR3 is built from 15 residues. Germline lookup yields CDR1 SGHNT and CDR2 YENEEA. The CDR3: CASSPGQGADNEQFF. The CDR3 DNA reads as TGTGCCAGCAGTCCGGGACAGGGGGCAGACAATGAGCAGTTCTTC.

For this clone: The same CDR3 is also encoded by other DNA sequences in this sample. This chain links TRBV5-1 with TRBJ1-1, with unresolved D. Germline CDR1 SGHRS, CDR2 YFSETQ. Trimming removed 0 bases at V and 2 bases at J, with 8 bases between. CDR3 size: 14 residues. CDR3 in DNA: TGCGCCAGCAGCTTGGGCGGCAGTAACACTGAAGCTTTCTTT. Translation gives CASSLGGSNTEAFF.

A single count supports this clone. The rearrangement uses TRBV28 and TRBJ1-1, with TRBD1 identical over 10 bases. V was pared by 2 bases and J by 5 bases, with 5 bases of the junction left unmatched. This CDR3 is 15 amino acids long. Germline assignment: CDR1 MDHEN and CDR2 SYDVKM. The CDR3 is CASSLGDRGGTEAFF. The CDR3 bases are TGTGCCAGCAGTTTAGGGGACAGGGGAGGTACTGAAGCTTTCTTT. The complete variable domain, with remaining parts taken from reference TRBV28 and TRBJ1-1, reads DVKVTQSSRYLVKRTGEKVFLECVQDMDHENMFWYRQDPGLGLRLIYFSYDVKMKEKGDIPEGYSVSREKKERFSLILESASTNQTSMYLCASSLGDRGGTEAFFGQGTRLTVV.